A selection of T cell receptor beta chains follows, all from one sample in a study of T cells in Graves' hyperthyroidism and ophthalmopathy. A single record per CDR3 protein comes from TCRdb applying MiXCR to the multiplex PCR reads. Of about 840,000 distinct CDR3 sequences listed, roughly 40% are singletons. The sample consisted of blood. All receptors derive from a man aged 18 to 29 with Graves' hyperthyroidism. The CDR3 runs from the conserved cysteine through the conserved F or W. The order of the fields is J gene, D gene, V gene, clone size, CDR3 DNA, CDR3 protein. D genes are given only for firm matches. Some rows have no size entry. The others give once, few or many, or a class for an expanded clone.

J gene: TRBJ1-1; D gene: -; V gene: TRBV5-5; clone size: -; CDR3 DNA: TGTGCCAGCCTAACGGGGGCGGGGAACACTGAAGCTTTCTTT; CDR3 protein: CASLTGAGNTEAFF
J gene: TRBJ1-5; D gene: -; V gene: TRBV19; clone size: many; CDR3 DNA: TGTGCCAGTAGTATAGATGGCGGGTGGGATCAGCCCCAGCATTTT; CDR3 protein: CASSIDGGWDQPQHF
J gene: TRBJ2-5; D gene: -; V gene: TRBV10-3; clone size: -; CDR3 DNA: TGTGCCATCAGCATGGAGAAACCGGGGACCCAGTACTTC; CDR3 protein: CAISMEKPGTQYF
J gene: TRBJ1-5; D gene: -; V gene: TRBV15; clone size: -; CDR3 DNA: TGTGCCACCAGCAGTTCCCGGGACATAACCCAGCATTTT; CDR3 protein: CATSSSRDITQHF
J gene: TRBJ2-7; D gene: TRBD2; V gene: TRBV6-5; clone size: -; CDR3 DNA: TGTGCCAGGGGCCTAGCGGGAGGCCCCTACGAGCAGTACTTC; CDR3 protein: CARGLAGGPYEQYF
J gene: TRBJ2-2; D gene: -; V gene: TRBV12-3/TRBV12-4; clone size: -; CDR3 DNA: TGTGCCAGCGCCTCCAGCCGGCCAACCGGGGAGCTGTTTTTT; CDR3 protein: CASASSRPTGELFF
J gene: TRBJ1-5; D gene: TRBD1; V gene: TRBV19; clone size: few; CDR3 DNA: TGTGCCAGTAGTATCACGGGACAGAGCTCGATAGGCAATCAGCCCCAGCATTTT; CDR3 protein: CASSITGQSSIGNQPQHF
J gene: TRBJ1-6; D gene: -; V gene: TRBV7-8; clone size: -; CDR3 DNA: TGTGCCAGCAGCTCATCCGGGACCCATTCACCCCTCCACTTT; CDR3 protein: CASSSSGTHSPLHF
J gene: TRBJ2-7; D gene: -; V gene: TRBV2; clone size: -; CDR3 DNA: TGTGCCAGCGTTGGACAGACCTCCTACGAGCAGTACTTC; CDR3 protein: CASVGQTSYEQYF
J gene: TRBJ1-3; D gene: TRBD1; V gene: TRBV2; clone size: -; CDR3 DNA: TGTGCCAGCAGTGAGGCAGGGACAGGGGTGAGAAACACCATATATTTT; CDR3 protein: CASSEAGTGVRNTIYF
J gene: TRBJ1-1; D gene: TRBD1; V gene: TRBV13; clone size: -; CDR3 DNA: TGTGCCAGCCGAAGGACAGGTGGGCGCACTGAAGCTTTCTTT; CDR3 protein: CASRRTGGRTEAFF
J gene: TRBJ1-6; D gene: TRBD1; V gene: TRBV20-1; clone size: many; CDR3 DNA: TGCAGTGCTAGACGAAACGACAGGGCCACCCCCCTCCACTTT; CDR3 protein: CSARRNDRATPLHF
J gene: TRBJ2-7; D gene: TRBD1; V gene: TRBV4-3; clone size: -; CDR3 DNA: TGCGCCAGCAGCCAAGTCTCGACAGGGCTAAACTACGAGCAGTACTTC; CDR3 protein: CASSQVSTGLNYEQYF
J gene: TRBJ1-4; D gene: -; V gene: TRBV7-9; clone size: many; CDR3 DNA: TGTGCCAGCATGATAGATTCTAATGAAAAACTGTTTTTT; CDR3 protein: CASMIDSNEKLFF
J gene: TRBJ2-3; D gene: -; V gene: TRBV29-1; clone size: -; CDR3 DNA: TGCAGCGTTGCGAGGGGGGGCGGGGATACGCAGTATTTT; CDR3 protein: CSVARGGGDTQYF
J gene: TRBJ1-2; D gene: -; V gene: TRBV12-3/TRBV12-4; clone size: few; CDR3 DNA: TGTGCCAGCAGTCCGGGGGTCGACCGCGCTAACTATGGCTACACCTTC; CDR3 protein: CASSPGVDRANYGYTF
J gene: TRBJ1-5; D gene: TRBD1; V gene: TRBV2; clone size: few; CDR3 DNA: TGTGCCAGCAGCCCAGTCCTCGAGACAGGGATCCAGCCCCAGCATTTT; CDR3 protein: CASSPVLETGIQPQHF
J gene: TRBJ2-5; D gene: TRBD1; V gene: TRBV25-1; clone size: -; CDR3 DNA: TGTGCCAGCAGCCAGGGACAGGGGAAGGCGACGTGGGAGACCCAGTACTTC; CDR3 protein: CASSQGQGKATWETQYF
J gene: TRBJ1-1; D gene: TRBD1; V gene: TRBV29-1; clone size: many; CDR3 DNA: TGCAGCGACGGGGACAGATACACTGAAGCTTTCTTT; CDR3 protein: CSDGDRYTEAFF
J gene: TRBJ2-5; D gene: -; V gene: TRBV9; clone size: many; CDR3 DNA: TGTGCCAGCAGCGTAGGAGGAGGGGGTACGGAGACCCAGTACTTC; CDR3 protein: CASSVGGGGTETQYF
J gene: TRBJ1-6; D gene: TRBD1; V gene: TRBV7-9; clone size: -; CDR3 DNA: TGTGCCAGCAACACAAGACAGGGGGCTACGGGTTCACCCCTCCACTTT; CDR3 protein: CASNTRQGATGSPLHF
J gene: TRBJ1-1; D gene: TRBD1; V gene: TRBV20-1; clone size: -; CDR3 DNA: TGCAGTGCTAAGTTAGGGGGCCCGAACACTGAAGCTTTCTTT; CDR3 protein: CSAKLGGPNTEAFF
J gene: TRBJ1-1; D gene: TRBD1; V gene: TRBV2; clone size: -; CDR3 DNA: TGTGCCAGCCCGGGACAGGGGGCTATGAACACTGAAGCTTTCTTT; CDR3 protein: CASPGQGAMNTEAFF
J gene: TRBJ1-5; D gene: -; V gene: TRBV7-9; clone size: many; CDR3 DNA: TGTGCCAGCAGCTTAGATGATCAGCCCCAGCATTTT; CDR3 protein: CASSLDDQPQHF
J gene: TRBJ1-2; D gene: TRBD1; V gene: TRBV19; clone size: few; CDR3 DNA: TGTGCCAGTAAACCCAACAGGGGCAGCAATGGCTACACCTTC; CDR3 protein: CASKPNRGSNGYTF
J gene: TRBJ2-7; D gene: -; V gene: TRBV29-1; clone size: -; CDR3 DNA: TGCAGCGTCGTAGAGTACTCGGGGGAGCAGTACTTC; CDR3 protein: CSVVEYSGEQYF
J gene: TRBJ2-2; D gene: -; V gene: TRBV29-1; clone size: many; CDR3 DNA: TGCAGCTTCCCCCATGGAGGGAACACCGGGGAGCTGTTTTTT; CDR3 protein: CSFPHGGNTGELFF
J gene: TRBJ2-5; D gene: -; V gene: TRBV24-1; clone size: -; CDR3 DNA: TGTGCCACCAGTGAACCACTAGCGACCCAGTACTTC; CDR3 protein: CATSEPLATQYF
J gene: TRBJ1-5; D gene: TRBD1; V gene: TRBV4-1; clone size: few; CDR3 DNA: TGCGCCAGCAGCCAAGAGAGGGGGCAGCAGCCCCAGCATTTT; CDR3 protein: CASSQERGQQPQHF
J gene: TRBJ1-2; D gene: TRBD1; V gene: TRBV14; clone size: few; CDR3 DNA: TGTGCCAGCAGCCCTAGGACAGGGTCGACATCTGGCTACACCTTC; CDR3 protein: CASSPRTGSTSGYTF
J gene: TRBJ1-4; D gene: -; V gene: TRBV20-1; clone size: few; CDR3 DNA: TGCAGTGCTAGGGACGTACAGAATGAAAAACTGTTTTTT; CDR3 protein: CSARDVQNEKLFF
J gene: TRBJ2-7; D gene: TRBD2; V gene: TRBV9; clone size: -; CDR3 DNA: TGTGCCAGCACTTGGACTAGCGGGAGTTACGAGCAGTACTTC; CDR3 protein: CASTWTSGSYEQYF
J gene: TRBJ2-2; D gene: -; V gene: TRBV5-1; clone size: -; CDR3 DNA: TGCGCCAGCAGCCTTCTGGGCAGCACGAACACCGGGGAGCTGTTTTTT; CDR3 protein: CASSLLGSTNTGELFF
J gene: TRBJ1-2; D gene: -; V gene: TRBV11-2; clone size: -; CDR3 DNA: TGTGCCAGCAGCTGGGGACTAGCGGCCCCTTTC; CDR3 protein: CASSWGLAAPF
J gene: TRBJ2-5; D gene: -; V gene: TRBV15; clone size: -; CDR3 DNA: TGTGCCACCAGCAGTCAGCAGGGCATTAGAGAGACCCAGTACTTC; CDR3 protein: CATSSQQGIRETQYF
J gene: TRBJ1-5; D gene: -; V gene: TRBV6-1; clone size: once; CDR3 DNA: TGTGCCAGCAGACCTGGACTGCCGGGGCCCCAGCATTTT; CDR3 protein: CASRPGLPGPQHF
J gene: TRBJ2-7; D gene: -; V gene: TRBV20-1; clone size: -; CDR3 DNA: TGCAGTGCTAGAGATCCAAGGGGGGCCGCCTACGAGCAGTACTTC; CDR3 protein: CSARDPRGAAYEQYF
J gene: TRBJ2-7; D gene: -; V gene: TRBV7-9; clone size: -; CDR3 DNA: TGTGCCAGCAGCTTCAATACGGGGGAGCTGTACTTC; CDR3 protein: CASSFNTGELYF
J gene: TRBJ2-7; D gene: -; V gene: TRBV20-1; clone size: -; CDR3 DNA: TGCAGTGCTAGACCAGCCGGGACCAGTTCCCAAGGCGAGCAGTACTTC; CDR3 protein: CSARPAGTSSQGEQYF
J gene: TRBJ1-4; D gene: -; V gene: TRBV9; clone size: -; CDR3 DNA: TGTGCCAGCAGCGTAGACTACTTCGGCCCGGGAAGCGAAAAACTGTTTTTT; CDR3 protein: CASSVDYFGPGSEKLFF
J gene: TRBJ1-1; D gene: TRBD1; V gene: TRBV7-2; clone size: -; CDR3 DNA: TGTGCCAGCAGTTTGGGAGGGACAGGTTCGAACACTGAAGCTTTCTTT; CDR3 protein: CASSLGGTGSNTEAFF
J gene: TRBJ1-5; D gene: TRBD1; V gene: TRBV24-1; clone size: once; CDR3 DNA: TGTGCCACCAGTGATGGGGACAGGCTGGGCAATCAGCCCCAGCATTTT; CDR3 protein: CATSDGDRLGNQPQHF
J gene: TRBJ2-7; D gene: -; V gene: TRBV29-1; clone size: -; CDR3 DNA: TGCAGCTGGACAGATTCCTACGAGCAGTACTTC; CDR3 protein: CSWTDSYEQYF
J gene: TRBJ1-4; D gene: -; V gene: TRBV11-2; clone size: -; CDR3 DNA: TGTGCCAGCAGCCAAGATGCGTCGGGGGCAGAAAAACTGTTTTTT; CDR3 protein: CASSQDASGAEKLFF
J gene: TRBJ1-1; D gene: -; V gene: TRBV4-1; clone size: -; CDR3 DNA: TGCGCCAGCAGCCAAACGTTCGCGGACACTGAAGCTTTCTTT; CDR3 protein: CASSQTFADTEAFF
J gene: TRBJ1-3; D gene: TRBD1; V gene: TRBV20-1; clone size: many; CDR3 DNA: TGCAGTGCCACAGACAGGGTGGATGGAAACACCATATATTTT; CDR3 protein: CSATDRVDGNTIYF
J gene: TRBJ2-2; D gene: TRBD1; V gene: TRBV24-1; clone size: few; CDR3 DNA: TGTGCCACCAGTAAGGGACAGATCACCGGGGAGCTGTTTTTT; CDR3 protein: CATSKGQITGELFF
J gene: TRBJ1-6; D gene: TRBD1; V gene: TRBV7-9; clone size: -; CDR3 DNA: TGTGCCAGCAGTCCCTATGGGACAGGGAATTCACCCCTCCACTTT; CDR3 protein: CASSPYGTGNSPLHF
J gene: TRBJ1-1; D gene: -; V gene: TRBV9; clone size: -; CDR3 DNA: TGTGCCAGCAGCGGGGACACAATGAACACTGAAGCTTTCTTT; CDR3 protein: CASSGDTMNTEAFF
J gene: TRBJ1-1; D gene: TRBD1; V gene: TRBV12-3/TRBV12-4; clone size: -; CDR3 DNA: TGTGCCAGCAGATCCACAGGGGTAGGGACTGAAGCTTTCTTT; CDR3 protein: CASRSTGVGTEAFF
J gene: TRBJ2-7; D gene: -; V gene: TRBV27; clone size: -; CDR3 DNA: TGTGCCAGCAGTTTAGGTAGTATGAACGAGCAGTACTTC; CDR3 protein: CASSLGSMNEQYF
J gene: TRBJ1-1; D gene: -; V gene: TRBV14; clone size: many; CDR3 DNA: TGTGCCAGCAGCCAAGCAGGGGACACTGAAGCTTTCTTT; CDR3 protein: CASSQAGDTEAFF
J gene: TRBJ1-1; D gene: -; V gene: TRBV9; clone size: many; CDR3 DNA: TGTGCCAGCAGCGCCCGGACGGAGTACACTGAAGCTTTCTTT; CDR3 protein: CASSARTEYTEAFF
J gene: TRBJ2-7; D gene: -; V gene: TRBV9; clone size: -; CDR3 DNA: TGTGCCAGCAGCCCGGGGCGGGAACCCATCTACGAGCAGTACTTC; CDR3 protein: CASSPGREPIYEQYF
J gene: TRBJ2-5; D gene: -; V gene: TRBV19; clone size: few; CDR3 DNA: TGTGCCAGTAGTCCAGGCCCTTTCTATGGGGAGACCCAGTACTTC; CDR3 protein: CASSPGPFYGETQYF
J gene: TRBJ2-6; D gene: -; V gene: TRBV29-1; clone size: -; CDR3 DNA: TGCAGCGTCGCCCCAGGGTCCAACGTCCTGACTTTC; CDR3 protein: CSVAPGSNVLTF
J gene: TRBJ1-2; D gene: TRBD1; V gene: TRBV6-5; clone size: -; CDR3 DNA: TGTGCCAGCAGTTATCAGGGGGCCGGGTATGGCTACACCTTC; CDR3 protein: CASSYQGAGYGYTF